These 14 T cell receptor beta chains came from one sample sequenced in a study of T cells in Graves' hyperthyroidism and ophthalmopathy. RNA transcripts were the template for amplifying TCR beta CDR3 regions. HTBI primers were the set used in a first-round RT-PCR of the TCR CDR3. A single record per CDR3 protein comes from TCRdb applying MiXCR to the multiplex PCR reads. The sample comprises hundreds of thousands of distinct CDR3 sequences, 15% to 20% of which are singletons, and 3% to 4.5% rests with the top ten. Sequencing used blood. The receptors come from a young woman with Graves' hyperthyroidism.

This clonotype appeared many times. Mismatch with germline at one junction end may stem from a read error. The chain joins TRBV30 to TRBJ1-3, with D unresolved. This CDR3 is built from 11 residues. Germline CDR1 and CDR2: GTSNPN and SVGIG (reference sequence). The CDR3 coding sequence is TGTGCCCGGAGGGTCGGAAACACCATATATTTT. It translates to CARRVGNTIYF.

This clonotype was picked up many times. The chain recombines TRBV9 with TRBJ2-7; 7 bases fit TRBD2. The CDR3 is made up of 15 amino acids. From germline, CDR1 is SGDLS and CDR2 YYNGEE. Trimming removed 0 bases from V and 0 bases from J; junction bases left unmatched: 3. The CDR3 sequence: CASSVAPGGSYEQYF. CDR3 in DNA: TGTGCCAGCAGCGTAGCTCCGGGGGGCTCCTACGAGCAGTACTTC.

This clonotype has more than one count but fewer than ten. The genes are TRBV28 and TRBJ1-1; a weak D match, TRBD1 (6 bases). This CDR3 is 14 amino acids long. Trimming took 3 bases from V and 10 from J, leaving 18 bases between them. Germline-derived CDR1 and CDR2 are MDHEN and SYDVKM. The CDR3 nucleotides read TGTGCCAGCAGTTTCAGGGGCCGATTAGGAGGAGCTTTCTTT. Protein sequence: CASSFRGRLGGAFF.

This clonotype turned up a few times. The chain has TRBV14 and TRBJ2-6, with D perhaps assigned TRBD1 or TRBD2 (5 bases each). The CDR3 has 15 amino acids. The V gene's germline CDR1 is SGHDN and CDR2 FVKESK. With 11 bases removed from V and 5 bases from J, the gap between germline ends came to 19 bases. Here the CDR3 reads CAAWLGESWANVLTF. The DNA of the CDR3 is TGTGCCGCCTGGTTGGGGGAGAGCTGGGCCAACGTCCTGACTTTC. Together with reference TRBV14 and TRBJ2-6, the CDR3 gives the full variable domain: EAGVTQFPSHSVIEKGQTVTLRCDPISGHDNLYWYRRVMGKEIKFLLHFVKESKQDESGMPNNRFLAERTGGTYSTLKVQPAELEDSGVYFCAAWLGESWANVLTFGAGSRLTVL.

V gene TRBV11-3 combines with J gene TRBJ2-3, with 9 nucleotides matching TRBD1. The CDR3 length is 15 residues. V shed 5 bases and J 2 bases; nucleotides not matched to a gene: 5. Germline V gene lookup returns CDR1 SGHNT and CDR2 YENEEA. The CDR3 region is CASSVGTGLTDTQYF. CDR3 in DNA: TGTGCCAGCAGCGTCGGGACAGGGCTCACAGATACGCAGTATTTT.

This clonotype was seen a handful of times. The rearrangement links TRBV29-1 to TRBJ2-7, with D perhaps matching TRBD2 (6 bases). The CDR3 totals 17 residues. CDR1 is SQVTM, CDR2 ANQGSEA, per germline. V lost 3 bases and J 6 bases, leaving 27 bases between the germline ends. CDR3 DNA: TGCAGCGTTGACGGTGGCGGGAATAGTCCCTTGGGGGGCGAGCAGTACTTC. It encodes CSVDGGGNSPLGGEQYF.

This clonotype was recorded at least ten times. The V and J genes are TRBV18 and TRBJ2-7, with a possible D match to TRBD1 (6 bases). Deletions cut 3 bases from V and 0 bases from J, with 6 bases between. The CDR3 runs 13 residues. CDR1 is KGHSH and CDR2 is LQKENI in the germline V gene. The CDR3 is CASSPDSSYEQYF. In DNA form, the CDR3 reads TGTGCCAGCTCACCGGACAGCTCCTACGAGCAGTACTTC.

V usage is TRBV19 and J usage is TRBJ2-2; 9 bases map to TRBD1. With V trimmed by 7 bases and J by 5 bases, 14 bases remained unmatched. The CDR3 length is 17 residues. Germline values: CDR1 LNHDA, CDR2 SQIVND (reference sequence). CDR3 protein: CASKTWGGTGRTGELFF. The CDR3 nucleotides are TGTGCCAGTAAAACATGGGGAGGGACAGGGAGGACCGGGGAGCTGTTTTTT. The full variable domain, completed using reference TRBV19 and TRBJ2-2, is DGGITQSPKYLFRKEGQNVTLSCEQNLNHDAMYWYRQDPGQGLRLIYYSQIVNDFQKGDIAEGYSVSREKKESFPLTVTSAQKNPTAFYLCASKTWGGTGRTGELFFGEGSRLTVL.

Written as DNA, the CDR3 is TGTGCCAGCTCACCCCCTACCTCTGGGGCCAACGTCCTGACTTTC. Amino acids: CASSPPTSGANVLTF. The genes are TRBV18 and TRBJ2-6; D is ambiguous. Germline V gene sequence: CDR1 KGHSH, CDR2 LQKENI. The CDR3 contains 15 residues. The ends were cut back, 3 bases at V and 0 bases at J, with 6 bases in the middle.

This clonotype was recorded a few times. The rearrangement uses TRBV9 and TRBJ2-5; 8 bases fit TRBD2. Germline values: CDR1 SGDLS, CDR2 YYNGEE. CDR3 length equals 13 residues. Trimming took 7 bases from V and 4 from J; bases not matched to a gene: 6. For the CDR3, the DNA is TGTGCCAGCGGAGGTGCGGGAGGAGAGACCCAGTACTTC. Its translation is CASGGAGGETQYF.

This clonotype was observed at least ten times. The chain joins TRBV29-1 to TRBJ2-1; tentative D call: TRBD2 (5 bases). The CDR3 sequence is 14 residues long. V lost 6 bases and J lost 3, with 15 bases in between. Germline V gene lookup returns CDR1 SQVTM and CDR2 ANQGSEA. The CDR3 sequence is CSVETINVYNEQFF. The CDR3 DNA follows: TGCAGCGTGGAGACTATCAACGTCTACAATGAGCAGTTCTTC.

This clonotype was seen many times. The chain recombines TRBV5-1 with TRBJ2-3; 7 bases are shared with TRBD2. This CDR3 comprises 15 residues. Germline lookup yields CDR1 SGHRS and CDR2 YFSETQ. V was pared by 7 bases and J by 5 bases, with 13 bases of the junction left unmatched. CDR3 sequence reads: CASATGPAGLDTQYF. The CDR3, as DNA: TGCGCCAGCGCGACCGGTCCAGCGGGACTAGATACGCAGTATTTT. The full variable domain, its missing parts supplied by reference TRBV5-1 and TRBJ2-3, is KAGVTQTPRYLIKTRGQQVTLSCSPISGHRSVSWYQQTPGQGLQFLFEYFSETQRNKGNFPGRFSGRQFSNSRSEMNVSTLELGDSALYLCASATGPAGLDTQYFGPGTRLTVL.

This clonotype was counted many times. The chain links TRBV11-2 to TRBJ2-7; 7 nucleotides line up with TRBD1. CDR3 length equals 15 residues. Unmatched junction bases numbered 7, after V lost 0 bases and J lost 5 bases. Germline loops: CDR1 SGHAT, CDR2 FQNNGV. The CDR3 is CASSLEQGWVNEQYF. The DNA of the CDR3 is TGTGCCAGCAGCTTAGAACAGGGGTGGGTCAACGAGCAGTACTTC. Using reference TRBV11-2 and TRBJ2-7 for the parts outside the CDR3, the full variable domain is EAGVAQSPRYKIIEKRQSVAFWCNPISGHATLYWYQQILGQGPKLLIQFQNNGVVDDSQLPKDRFSAERLKGVDSTLKIQPAKLEDSAVYLCASSLEQGWVNEQYFGPGTRLTVT.

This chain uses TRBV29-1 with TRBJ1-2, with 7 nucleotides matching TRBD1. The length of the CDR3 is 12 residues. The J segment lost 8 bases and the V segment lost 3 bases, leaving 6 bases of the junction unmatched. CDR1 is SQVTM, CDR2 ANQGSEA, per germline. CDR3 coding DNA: TGCAGCGTTGAGGACAGGCCCTCGGGCTACACCTTC. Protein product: CSVEDRPSGYTF. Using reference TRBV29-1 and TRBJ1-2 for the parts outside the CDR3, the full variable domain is SAVISQKPSRDICQRGTSLTIQCQVDSQVTMMFWYRQQPGQSLTLIATANQGSEATYESGFVIDKFPISRPNLTFSTLTVSNMSPEDSSIYLCSVEDRPSGYTFGSGTRLTVV.